This is a list of T cell receptor beta chains from one sample in a study of T cells after yellow fever vaccination. TCRdb re-called the 5' RACE reads through MiXCR, storing one row per CDR3 protein. The sample records some 240,000 distinct CDR3 sequences, roughly 3.5% being singletons. Sequenced here: PBMCs, sampled 15 days after the yellow fever booster vaccination. These receptors came from a man aged 18 to 35 who received the YFV17D yellow fever vaccine. Both conserved end residues are part of each CDR3. A D gene is named only where the DNA matches it firmly. Clone size is shown for a subset of rows, as once, few, many or a class of expanded clone.

V gene: TRBV11-2; CDR3 length: 14; clone size: many; J gene: TRBJ2-5; D gene: NA; CDR3 DNA: TGTGCCAGCAGCTTAGGGGTGAACCAAGAGACCCAGTACTTC; CDR3 protein: CASSLGVNQETQYF
V gene: TRBV6-5; CDR3 length: 15; clone size: many; J gene: TRBJ1-2; D gene: NA; CDR3 DNA: TGTGCCAGCTCCCTTGAGAGGGACTGGAACTATGGCTACACCTTC; CDR3 protein: CASSLERDWNYGYTF
V gene: TRBV5-1; CDR3 length: 14; clone size: many; J gene: TRBJ1-2; D gene: TRBD1; CDR3 DNA: TGCGCCAGCAGCTACGGGACAGGGTCGGACGGCTACACCTTC; CDR3 protein: CASSYGTGSDGYTF
V gene: TRBV12-3/TRBV12-4; CDR3 length: 13; clone size: many; J gene: TRBJ1-6; D gene: NA; CDR3 DNA: TGTGCCAGCAGCTACAGGGAAGGATCACCCCTCCACTTT; CDR3 protein: CASSYREGSPLHF
V gene: TRBV6-2/TRBV6-3; CDR3 length: 15; clone size: many; J gene: TRBJ1-2; D gene: NA; CDR3 DNA: TGTGCCAGCTTGGGGAGAGTACGAGCTAACTATGGCTACACCTTC; CDR3 protein: CASLGRVRANYGYTF
V gene: TRBV20-1; CDR3 length: 13; clone size: many; J gene: TRBJ1-2; D gene: NA; CDR3 DNA: TGCAGTGCTAGAGAGGGACGGATCGATGGCTACACCTTC; CDR3 protein: CSAREGRIDGYTF
V gene: TRBV7-8; CDR3 length: 11; clone size: many; J gene: TRBJ1-2; D gene: NA; CDR3 DNA: TGTGCCAGCAGCTTAGGTAGCGGCTACACCTTC; CDR3 protein: CASSLGSGYTF
V gene: TRBV19; CDR3 length: 16; clone size: many; J gene: TRBJ2-1; D gene: TRBD1; CDR3 DNA: TGTGCCAGTAGTTTAGCCGGGACAGGGGTTTACAATGAGCAGTTCTTC; CDR3 protein: CASSLAGTGVYNEQFF
V gene: TRBV28; CDR3 length: 13; clone size: many; J gene: TRBJ2-1; D gene: NA; CDR3 DNA: TGTGCCAGCAGTTCGGGGGTCTTCGATGAGCAGTTCTTC; CDR3 protein: CASSSGVFDEQFF
V gene: TRBV7-2; CDR3 length: 14; clone size: many; J gene: TRBJ2-3; D gene: TRBD2; CDR3 DNA: TGTGCCAGCAGCTTTACTAGCGGTGAAGATACGCAGTATTTT; CDR3 protein: CASSFTSGEDTQYF
V gene: TRBV20-1; CDR3 length: 14; clone size: many; J gene: TRBJ2-2; D gene: NA; CDR3 DNA: TGCAGTGCTAGGGTGGGCAGGAACACCGGGGAGCTGTTTTTT; CDR3 protein: CSARVGRNTGELFF
V gene: TRBV2; CDR3 length: 16; clone size: many; J gene: TRBJ2-2; D gene: TRBD2; CDR3 DNA: TGTGCCAGCAGTGAGATTAGCGGGGGGCCCCCCGGGGAGCTGTTTTTT; CDR3 protein: CASSEISGGPPGELFF
V gene: TRBV5-6; CDR3 length: 14; clone size: many; J gene: TRBJ2-7; D gene: NA; CDR3 DNA: TGTGCCAGCAGCTTGTCCAGGGACTTCTACGAGCAGTACTTC; CDR3 protein: CASSLSRDFYEQYF
V gene: TRBV5-1; CDR3 length: 14; clone size: many; J gene: TRBJ1-4; D gene: TRBD1; CDR3 DNA: TGCGCCAGCAGCACGGGACAGGGGCGAGAAAAACTGTTTTTT; CDR3 protein: CASSTGQGREKLFF
V gene: TRBV7-8; CDR3 length: 14; clone size: many; J gene: TRBJ1-6; D gene: NA; CDR3 DNA: TGTGCCAGCAGCCCACTCCCTGGGAATTCACCCCTCCACTTT; CDR3 protein: CASSPLPGNSPLHF
V gene: TRBV2; CDR3 length: 15; clone size: many; J gene: TRBJ2-5; D gene: TRBD2; CDR3 DNA: TGTGCCAGCTCGTGGACTAGCGGGGGCCAAGAGACCCAGTACTTC; CDR3 protein: CASSWTSGGQETQYF
V gene: TRBV7-9; CDR3 length: 12; clone size: many; J gene: TRBJ2-1; D gene: NA; CDR3 DNA: TGTGCCAGCAGCGGGGCGGCAAATGAGCAGTTCTTC; CDR3 protein: CASSGAANEQFF
V gene: TRBV6-6; CDR3 length: 15; clone size: many; J gene: TRBJ2-3; D gene: TRBD2; CDR3 DNA: TGTGCCAGCAGTTACCTGCGGGGGGGCGGAGATACGCAGTATTTT; CDR3 protein: CASSYLRGGGDTQYF
V gene: TRBV12-3/TRBV12-4; CDR3 length: 18; clone size: many; J gene: TRBJ2-3; D gene: TRBD2; CDR3 DNA: TGTGCCAGCAGTTTAAGAATGACTAGCGGGGGGGATACAGATACGCAGTATTTT; CDR3 protein: CASSLRMTSGGDTDTQYF
V gene: TRBV20-1; CDR3 length: 13; clone size: many; J gene: TRBJ1-3; D gene: NA; CDR3 DNA: TGCAGTGCTGGGGGGGGAACTGGAAACACCATATATTTT; CDR3 protein: CSAGGGTGNTIYF
V gene: TRBV7-9; CDR3 length: 15; clone size: many; J gene: TRBJ1-4; D gene: NA; CDR3 DNA: TGTGCCAGCAGCTTCTCAGGGAGCGGGGAAGAAAAACTGTTTTTT; CDR3 protein: CASSFSGSGEEKLFF
V gene: TRBV6-2/TRBV6-3; CDR3 length: 15; clone size: many; J gene: TRBJ2-1; D gene: TRBD2; CDR3 DNA: TGTGCCAGCGGGTACCACCGGGCGGGGGACAATGAGCAGTTCTTC; CDR3 protein: CASGYHRAGDNEQFF
V gene: TRBV6-5; CDR3 length: 16; clone size: many; J gene: TRBJ1-1; D gene: NA; CDR3 DNA: TGTGCCAGCAGTTACTCCGCGGTGTCCATGAACACTGAAGCTTTCTTT; CDR3 protein: CASSYSAVSMNTEAFF
V gene: TRBV29-1; CDR3 length: 13; clone size: many; J gene: TRBJ1-5; D gene: NA; CDR3 DNA: TGCAGCGTTGAAGTGGGGGATAATCAGCCCCAGCATTTT; CDR3 protein: CSVEVGDNQPQHF
V gene: TRBV3-1; CDR3 length: 11; clone size: many; J gene: TRBJ2-5; D gene: NA; CDR3 DNA: TGTGCCAGCAGCCAAGTTAGCACTCAGTACTTC; CDR3 protein: CASSQVSTQYF
V gene: TRBV27; CDR3 length: 13; clone size: many; J gene: TRBJ2-1; D gene: NA; CDR3 DNA: TGTGCCAGCAGTTTATCCGCTACGAATGAGCAGTTCTTC; CDR3 protein: CASSLSATNEQFF
V gene: TRBV5-5; CDR3 length: 15; clone size: many; J gene: TRBJ2-7; D gene: NA; CDR3 DNA: TGTGCCAGCAGCTTGCACCCCGACATTTCCTACGAGCAGTACTTC; CDR3 protein: CASSLHPDISYEQYF
V gene: TRBV10-3; CDR3 length: 12; clone size: many; J gene: TRBJ2-7; D gene: TRBD1; CDR3 DNA: TGTGCCATCCGCGACAGGGAGTTCGAGCAGTACTTC; CDR3 protein: CAIRDREFEQYF
V gene: TRBV15; CDR3 length: 13; clone size: many; J gene: TRBJ2-2; D gene: NA; CDR3 DNA: TGTGCCACCAGCAGAGATCTGGCCGGGGAGCTGTTTTTT; CDR3 protein: CATSRDLAGELFF
V gene: TRBV3-1; CDR3 length: 18; clone size: many; J gene: TRBJ2-3; D gene: NA; CDR3 DNA: TGTGCCAGCAGCCAAAGGCATTTGGACGGGGAGGTGGCAGATACGCAGTATTTT; CDR3 protein: CASSQRHLDGEVADTQYF
V gene: TRBV5-1; CDR3 length: 13; clone size: many; J gene: TRBJ2-3; D gene: NA; CDR3 DNA: TGCGCCAGCAGCCGAGAAGGATCAGATACGCAGTATTTT; CDR3 protein: CASSREGSDTQYF
V gene: TRBV6-6; CDR3 length: 16; clone size: many; J gene: TRBJ2-4; D gene: NA; CDR3 DNA: TGTGCCAGCAGTCCATCCATCATGACTATCCCCATCATTCAGTACTTC; CDR3 protein: CASSPSIMTIPIIQYF
V gene: TRBV7-3; CDR3 length: 14; clone size: many; J gene: TRBJ2-2; D gene: NA; CDR3 DNA: TGTGCCAGCAGCCCCTATGAGGGCACCGGGGAGCTGTTTTTT; CDR3 protein: CASSPYEGTGELFF
V gene: TRBV29-1; CDR3 length: 13; clone size: many; J gene: TRBJ1-2; D gene: TRBD1; CDR3 DNA: TGCAGCGTTGGCCGGACAGGGGACTATGGCTACACCTTC; CDR3 protein: CSVGRTGDYGYTF
V gene: TRBV7-3; CDR3 length: 14; clone size: many; J gene: TRBJ1-2; D gene: TRBD1; CDR3 DNA: TGTGCCAGCAGCCGGGACGGGACAGACTATGGCTACACCTTC; CDR3 protein: CASSRDGTDYGYTF
V gene: TRBV10-1; CDR3 length: 15; clone size: many; J gene: TRBJ1-1; D gene: NA; CDR3 DNA: TGCGCCAGCAGTGAGTCGGGGACCCCCATCCGCGGAGCTTTCTTT; CDR3 protein: CASSESGTPIRGAFF
V gene: TRBV12-3/TRBV12-4; CDR3 length: 16; clone size: many; J gene: TRBJ2-1; D gene: TRBD2; CDR3 DNA: TGTGCCAGCAGCCTCCGGGGGGGGGCCTCCTACAATGAGCAGTTCTTC; CDR3 protein: CASSLRGGASYNEQFF
V gene: TRBV29-1; CDR3 length: 12; clone size: many; J gene: TRBJ2-5; D gene: NA; CDR3 DNA: TGCAGCGCCGGCTGGAGCCAAGAGACCCAGTACTTC; CDR3 protein: CSAGWSQETQYF
V gene: TRBV14; CDR3 length: 13; clone size: NA; J gene: TRBJ1-5; D gene: NA; CDR3 DNA: TGTGCCAGCAGCCATGGAACAGGAGGGCCCCAGCATTTT; CDR3 protein: CASSHGTGGPQHF
V gene: TRBV7-9; CDR3 length: 15; clone size: many; J gene: TRBJ1-1; D gene: TRBD1; CDR3 DNA: TGTGCCAGCAGCTCAGGACGACAGGGAGACACTGAAGCTTTCTTT; CDR3 protein: CASSSGRQGDTEAFF
V gene: TRBV27; CDR3 length: 15; clone size: many; J gene: TRBJ1-1; D gene: NA; CDR3 DNA: TGTGCCAGCAGTTTAAGGGCAGGCACGAACACTGAAGCTTTCTTT; CDR3 protein: CASSLRAGTNTEAFF
V gene: TRBV5-6; CDR3 length: 11; clone size: NA; J gene: TRBJ2-2; D gene: NA; CDR3 DNA: TGTGCCAGCACCCTTTACGGGGAGCTGTTTTTT; CDR3 protein: CASTLYGELFF